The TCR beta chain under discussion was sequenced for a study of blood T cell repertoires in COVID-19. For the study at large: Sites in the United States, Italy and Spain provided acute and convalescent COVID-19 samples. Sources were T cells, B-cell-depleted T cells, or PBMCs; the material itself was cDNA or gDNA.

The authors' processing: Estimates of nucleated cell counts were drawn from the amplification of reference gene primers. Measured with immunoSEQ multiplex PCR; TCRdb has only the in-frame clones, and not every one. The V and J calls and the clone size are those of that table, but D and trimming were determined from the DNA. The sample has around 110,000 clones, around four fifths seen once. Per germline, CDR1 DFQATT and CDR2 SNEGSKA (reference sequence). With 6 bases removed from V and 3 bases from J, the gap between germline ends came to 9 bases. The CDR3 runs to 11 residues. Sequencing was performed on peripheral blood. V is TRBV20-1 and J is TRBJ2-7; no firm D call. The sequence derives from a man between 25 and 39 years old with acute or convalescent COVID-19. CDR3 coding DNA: TGCAGTGCCTCTAGAAACTACGAGCAGTACTTC. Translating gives CSASRNYEQYF.